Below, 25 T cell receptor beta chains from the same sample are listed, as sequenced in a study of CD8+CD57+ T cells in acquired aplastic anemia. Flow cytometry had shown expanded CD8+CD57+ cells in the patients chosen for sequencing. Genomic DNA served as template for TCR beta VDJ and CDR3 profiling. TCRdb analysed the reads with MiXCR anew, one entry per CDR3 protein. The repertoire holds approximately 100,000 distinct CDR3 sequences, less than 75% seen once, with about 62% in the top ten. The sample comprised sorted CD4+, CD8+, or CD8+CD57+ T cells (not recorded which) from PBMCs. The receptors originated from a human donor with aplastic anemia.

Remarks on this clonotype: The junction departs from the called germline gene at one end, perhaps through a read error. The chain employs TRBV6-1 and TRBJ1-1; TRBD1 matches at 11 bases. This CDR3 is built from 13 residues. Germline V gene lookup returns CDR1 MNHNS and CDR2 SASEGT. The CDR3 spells CASSGDRGTEALF. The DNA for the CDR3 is TGTGCCAGCAGTGGGGACAGGGGGACTGAAGCTCTCTTT.

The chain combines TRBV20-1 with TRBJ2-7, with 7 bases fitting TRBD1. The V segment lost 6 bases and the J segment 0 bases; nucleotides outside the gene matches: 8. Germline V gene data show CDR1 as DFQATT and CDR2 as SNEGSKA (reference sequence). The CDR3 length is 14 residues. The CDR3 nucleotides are TGCAGTGCAACTCTAGGGGGCTCCTCCTACGAGCAGTACTTC. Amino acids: CSATLGGSSYEQYF.

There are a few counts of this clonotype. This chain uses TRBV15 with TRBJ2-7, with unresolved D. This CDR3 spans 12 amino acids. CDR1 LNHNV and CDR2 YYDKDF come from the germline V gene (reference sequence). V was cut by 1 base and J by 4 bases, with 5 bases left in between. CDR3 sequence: CATSRGIYEQYF. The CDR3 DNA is TGTGCCACCAGCAGAGGGATATACGAGCAGTACTTC.

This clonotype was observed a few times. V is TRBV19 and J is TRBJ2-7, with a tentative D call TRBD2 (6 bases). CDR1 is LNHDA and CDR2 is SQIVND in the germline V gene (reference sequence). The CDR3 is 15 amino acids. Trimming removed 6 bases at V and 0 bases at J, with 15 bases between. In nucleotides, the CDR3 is TGTGCCAGTAGATATAGCGGAGTTAGCTCCTACGAGCAGTACTTC. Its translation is CASRYSGVSSYEQYF.

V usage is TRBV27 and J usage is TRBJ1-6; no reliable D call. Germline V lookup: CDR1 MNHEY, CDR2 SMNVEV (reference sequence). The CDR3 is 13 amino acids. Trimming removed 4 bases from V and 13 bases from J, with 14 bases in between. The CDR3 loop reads CASSSPGPRPLHF. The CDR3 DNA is TGTGCCAGCAGTTCTCCCGGACCGCGGCCCCTCCACTTT.

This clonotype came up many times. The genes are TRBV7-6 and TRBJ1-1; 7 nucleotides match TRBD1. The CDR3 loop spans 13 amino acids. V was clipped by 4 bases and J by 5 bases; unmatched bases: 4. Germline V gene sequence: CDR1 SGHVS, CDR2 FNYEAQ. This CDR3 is CASSSEDRTEAFF. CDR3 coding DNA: TGTGCCAGCAGCTCAGAGGACAGGACTGAAGCTTTCTTT.

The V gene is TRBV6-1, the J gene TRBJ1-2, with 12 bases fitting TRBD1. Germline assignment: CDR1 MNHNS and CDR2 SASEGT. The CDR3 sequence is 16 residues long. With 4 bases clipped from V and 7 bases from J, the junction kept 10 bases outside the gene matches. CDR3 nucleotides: TGTGCCAGCAGTGCGACCACCGGGACAGGGGGCTTTGGCTACACCTTC. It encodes CASSATTGTGGFGYTF.

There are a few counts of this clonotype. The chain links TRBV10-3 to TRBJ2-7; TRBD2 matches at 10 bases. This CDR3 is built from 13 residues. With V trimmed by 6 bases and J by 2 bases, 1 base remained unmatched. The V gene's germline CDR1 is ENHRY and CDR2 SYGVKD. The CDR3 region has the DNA TGTGCCATCAGCCTAGCGGGGGCCTACGAGCAGTACTTC. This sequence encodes CAISLAGAYEQYF.

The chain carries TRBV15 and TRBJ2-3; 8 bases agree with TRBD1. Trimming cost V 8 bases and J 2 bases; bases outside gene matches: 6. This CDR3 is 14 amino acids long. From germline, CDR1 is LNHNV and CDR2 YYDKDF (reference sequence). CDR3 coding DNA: TGTGCCACCCAGACAGGGGCGGACACAGATACGCAGTATTTT. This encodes CATQTGADTDTQYF.

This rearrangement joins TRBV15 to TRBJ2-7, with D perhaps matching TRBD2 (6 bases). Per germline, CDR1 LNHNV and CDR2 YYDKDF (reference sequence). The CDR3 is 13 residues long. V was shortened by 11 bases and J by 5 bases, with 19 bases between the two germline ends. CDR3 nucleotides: TGTGCCGCCGAGTCCCTAGCGAGCCACGAGCAGTACTTC. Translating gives CAAESLASHEQYF.

CDR3 in amino acids: CASSWGTANTEAFF. In nucleotides, the CDR3 is TGTGCCAGCAGCTGGGGGACAGCGAACACTGAAGCTTTCTTT. V is TRBV5-5 and J is TRBJ1-1; TRBD1 matches 7 bases. This CDR3 is built from 14 residues. Trimming cost V 3 bases and J 1 base; bases outside gene matches: 3. Germline V gives CDR1 SGHKS, CDR2 YYEKEE (reference sequence).

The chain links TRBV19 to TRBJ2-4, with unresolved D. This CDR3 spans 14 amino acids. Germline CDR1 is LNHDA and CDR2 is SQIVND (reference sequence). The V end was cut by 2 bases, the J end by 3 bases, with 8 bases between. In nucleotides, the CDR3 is TGTGCCAGTAGTATAAACCGTGGCAAAAACATTCAGTACTTC. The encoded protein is CASSINRGKNIQYF.

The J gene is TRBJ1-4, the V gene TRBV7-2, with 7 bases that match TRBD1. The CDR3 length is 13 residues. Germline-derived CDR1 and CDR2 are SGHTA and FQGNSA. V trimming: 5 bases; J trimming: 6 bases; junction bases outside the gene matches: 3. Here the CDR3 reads CASSVTGDEKLFF. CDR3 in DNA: TGTGCCAGCAGCGTAACAGGGGATGAAAAACTGTTTTTT.

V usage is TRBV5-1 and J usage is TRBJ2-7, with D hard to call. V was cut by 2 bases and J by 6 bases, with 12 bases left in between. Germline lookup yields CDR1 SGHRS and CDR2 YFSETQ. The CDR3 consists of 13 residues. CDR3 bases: TGCGCCAGCAGCTTCACCTCCCCCTCCGAGCAGTACTTC. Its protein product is CASSFTSPSEQYF.

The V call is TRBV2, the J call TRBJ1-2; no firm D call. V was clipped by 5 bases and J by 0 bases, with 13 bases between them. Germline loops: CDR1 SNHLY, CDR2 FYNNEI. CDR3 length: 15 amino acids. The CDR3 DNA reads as TGTGCCAGCAGTCCAGAACAGTATACTAACTATGGCTACACCTTC. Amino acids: CASSPEQYTNYGYTF.

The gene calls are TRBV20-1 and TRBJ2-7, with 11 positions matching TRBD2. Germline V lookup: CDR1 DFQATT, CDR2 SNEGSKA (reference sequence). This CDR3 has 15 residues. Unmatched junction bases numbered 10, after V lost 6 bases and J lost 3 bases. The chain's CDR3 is CSAENRLAGIYEQYF. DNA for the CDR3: TGCAGTGCCGAAAACCGACTAGCGGGAATCTACGAGCAGTACTTC.

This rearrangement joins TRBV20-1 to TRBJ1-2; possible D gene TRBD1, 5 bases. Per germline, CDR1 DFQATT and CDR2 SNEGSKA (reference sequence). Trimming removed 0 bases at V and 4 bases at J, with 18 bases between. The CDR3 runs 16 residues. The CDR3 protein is CSARERRDGGAYGYTF. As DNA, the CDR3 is TGCAGTGCTAGAGAAAGAAGGGATGGAGGGGCCTATGGCTACACCTTC.

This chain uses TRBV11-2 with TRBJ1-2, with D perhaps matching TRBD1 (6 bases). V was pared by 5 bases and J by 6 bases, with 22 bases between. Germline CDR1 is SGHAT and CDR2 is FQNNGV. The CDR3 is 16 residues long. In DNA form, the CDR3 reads TGTGCCAGCAGCCCATTTACGGGGGGCGCGTTCGATGGCTACACCTTC. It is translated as CASSPFTGGAFDGYTF.

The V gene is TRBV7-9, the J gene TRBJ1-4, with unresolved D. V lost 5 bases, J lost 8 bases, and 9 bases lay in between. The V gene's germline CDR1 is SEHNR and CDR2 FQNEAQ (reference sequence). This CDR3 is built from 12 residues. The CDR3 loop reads CASSQMGEKLFF. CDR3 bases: TGTGCCAGCAGCCAGATGGGGGAAAAACTGTTTTTT.

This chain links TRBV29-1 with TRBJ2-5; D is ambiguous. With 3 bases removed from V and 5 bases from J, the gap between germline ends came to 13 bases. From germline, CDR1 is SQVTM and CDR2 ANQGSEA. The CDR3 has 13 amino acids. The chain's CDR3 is CSVDATWFETQYF. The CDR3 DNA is TGCAGCGTTGATGCGACATGGTTCGAGACCCAGTACTTC.

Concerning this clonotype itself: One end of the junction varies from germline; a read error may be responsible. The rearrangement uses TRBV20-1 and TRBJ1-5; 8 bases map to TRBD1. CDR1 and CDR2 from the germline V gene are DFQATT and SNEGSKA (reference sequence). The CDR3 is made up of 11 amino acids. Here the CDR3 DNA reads TGCAGTGCTAGATCTGGACAGGGACTAGGCTTT. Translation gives CSARSGQGLGF.

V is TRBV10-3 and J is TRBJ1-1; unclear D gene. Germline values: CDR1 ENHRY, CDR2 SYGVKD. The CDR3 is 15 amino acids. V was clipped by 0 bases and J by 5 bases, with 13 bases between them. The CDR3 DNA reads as TGTGCCATCAGTGAGTCGAGGGAGATGGTGACTGAAGCTTTCTTT. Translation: CAISESREMVTEAFF.

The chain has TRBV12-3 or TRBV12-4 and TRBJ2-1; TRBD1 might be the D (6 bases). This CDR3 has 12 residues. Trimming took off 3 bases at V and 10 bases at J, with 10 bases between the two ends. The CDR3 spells CASSLGAGEQFF. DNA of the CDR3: TGTGCCAGCAGTTTGGGGGCTGGAGAGCAGTTCTTC.

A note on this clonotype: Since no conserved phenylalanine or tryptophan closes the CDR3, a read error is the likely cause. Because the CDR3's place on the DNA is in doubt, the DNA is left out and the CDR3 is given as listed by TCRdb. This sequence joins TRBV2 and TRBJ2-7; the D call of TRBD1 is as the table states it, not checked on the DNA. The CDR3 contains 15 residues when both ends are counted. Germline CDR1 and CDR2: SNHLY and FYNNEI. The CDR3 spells CASSLTGQGARERYS.

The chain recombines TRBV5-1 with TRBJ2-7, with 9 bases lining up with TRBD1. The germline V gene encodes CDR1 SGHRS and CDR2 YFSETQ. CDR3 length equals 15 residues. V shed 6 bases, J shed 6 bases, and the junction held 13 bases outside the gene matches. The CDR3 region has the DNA TGCGCCAGCAACTCACCGGGACAGGGAAAGATCGAGCAGTACTTC. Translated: CASNSPGQGKIEQYF.